This T cell receptor (beta chain) comes out of a study of graft-versus-host responses after intestinal transplantation. Germline values: CDR1 SGHRS, CDR2 YFSETQ. The CDR3 is made up of 16 amino acids. There were 200,000 CFSE-labeled responder cells plated together with 200,000 irradiated, violet-dye-labeled stimulator cells. This table comes from immunoSEQ multiplex PCR, and its TCRdb copy is limited to in-frame clones, with some not included. The table includes about 14,000 clones, around 40% detected once. The source was alloreactive CD4+ T cells from a mixed lymphocyte reaction culture, collected before intestinal transplant. Subset noted: CFSE-low proliferating T cells sorted from approximately 6-day pre-transplant mixed lymphocyte reaction (GvH or HvG direction). The receptor's source is a human patient who received an intestinal transplant. The V gene is TRBV5-1, the J gene TRBJ2-5, with 8 bases matching TRBD2. The J call is doubtful: the DNA matches TRBJ2-7 better. CDR3 DNA: TGCGCCAGCAGCCCGAAGAGCGGGGGTCTCTCCTACGAGCAGTACTTC. This codes for CASSPKSGGLSYEQYF.